One and the same sample provided the 25 T cell receptor beta chains below, sequenced in a study of T cell responses to AZD1222 COVID-19 vaccine. Here immunoSEQ multiplex PCR was the method, and the copy in TCRdb shows in-frame clones only, minus some. The data show tens of thousands of clones, approximately 85% seen once. The sample in question was peripheral blood, obtained 28 days after the second AZD1222 dose. The receptors were sampled from an adult who received the AZD1222 COVID-19 vaccine.

The gene calls are TRBV9 and TRBJ2-1, with 14 bases fitting TRBD2. The CDR3 loop spans 19 amino acids. Germline values: CDR1 SGDLS, CDR2 YYNGEE. V trimming: 3 bases; J trimming: 4 bases; junction bases outside the gene matches: 12. In DNA, the CDR3 is TGTGCCAGCAGCGGGACCGGGACTAGCGGGAGTTGGCTTTACAATGAGCAGTTCTTC. Amino acid sequence: CASSGTGTSGSWLYNEQFF.

The rearrangement uses TRBV19 and TRBJ2-7; 14 bases are a match to TRBD2. Germline V gene sequence: CDR1 LNHDA, CDR2 SQIVND (reference sequence). V lost 4 bases and J lost 2; bases outside the gene matches: 7. The CDR3 contains 17 residues. The chain's CDR3 is CASSRTSGRTSTYEQYF. DNA of the CDR3: TGTGCCAGTAGTAGGACTAGCGGGAGGACGTCGACCTACGAGCAGTACTTC.

The chain's CDR3 is CASDHESGWIEQFF. Here the CDR3 DNA reads TGTGCCAGCGATCATGAGTCAGGGTGGATTGAGCAGTTCTTC. The chain joins TRBV2 to TRBJ2-1; a possible D gene is TRBD1 (5 bases). V was clipped by 8 bases and J by 9 bases, with 20 bases between them. The CDR3 runs to 14 residues. The germline V gene encodes CDR1 SNHLY and CDR2 FYNNEI.

The gene calls are TRBV5-6 and TRBJ1-1; D unresolved. Germline-derived CDR1 and CDR2 are SGHDT and YYEEEE. V lost 1 base, J lost 1 base, and 8 bases lay in between. The CDR3 consists of 14 residues. The CDR3 region is CASSLFNRNTEAFF. CDR3 coding DNA: TGTGCCAGCAGCTTGTTTAACAGGAACACTGAAGCTTTCTTT.

This clone rates as medium-sized. The chain carries TRBV6-5 and TRBJ1-2, with D possibly TRBD1 on 6 matching bases. The CDR3 extends over 14 amino acids. Germline V gene lookup returns CDR1 MNHEY and CDR2 SVGAGI. The V and J ends lost 6 bases and 8 bases respectively, with 19 bases between them. The DNA of the CDR3 is TGTGCCAGCAGAGCCCTACAGGGAGACGGAGGCTACACCTTC. Translating it yields CASRALQGDGGYTF.

This rearrangement joins TRBV14 to TRBJ2-1, with 9 bases aligning to TRBD2. Unmatched junction bases numbered 1, after V lost 1 base and J lost 3 bases. This CDR3 comprises 15 residues. Germline V gene lookup returns CDR1 SGHDN and CDR2 FVKESK. This CDR3 is CASSQGTSVYNEQFF. In nucleotides, the CDR3 is TGTGCCAGCAGCCAAGGGACTAGCGTCTACAATGAGCAGTTCTTC.

This clone was observed a few times. This chain links TRBV7-2 with TRBJ2-7, with D perhaps matching TRBD1 (6 bases). CDR3 size: 13 residues. The V end lost 3 bases, the J end lost 6 bases, and 12 bases lay between the germline ends. From germline, CDR1 is SGHTA and CDR2 FQGNSA. The CDR3 coding sequence is TGTGCCAGCAGCTTCCAGGGGTTCGTCGAGCAGTACTTC. This gives the protein CASSFQGFVEQYF.

The chain is built from TRBV25-1 and TRBJ1-3; TRBD1 aligns across 7 bases. In germline, CDR1 is MGHDK, CDR2 SYGVNS. This CDR3 contains 16 residues. V shed 5 bases, J shed 2 bases, and the junction held 9 bases outside the gene matches. The CDR3 region is CASSQPQGGTGNTIYF. The CDR3 nucleotides read TGTGCCAGCAGTCAGCCCCAGGGGGGCACTGGAAACACCATATATTTT. The full variable domain, rest sourced from reference TRBV25-1 and TRBJ1-3, is EADIYQTPRYLVIGTGKKITLECSQTMGHDKMYWYQQDPGMELHLIHYSYGVNSTEKGDLSSESTVSRIRTEHFPLTLESARPSHTSQYLCASSQPQGGTGNTIYFGEGSWLTVV.

This chain links TRBV23-1 with TRBJ1-6; TRBD1 agrees at 7 bases. TRBV23-1 is classed as an ORF, of uncertain function. The CDR3 sequence is 19 residues long. J was trimmed by 4 bases and V by 0 bases; bases with no gene match: 12. The DNA for the CDR3 is TGCGCCAGCAGTCAATCGAGCGGGGGGACAGCCGAATATAATTCACCCCTCCACTTT. Amino acid sequence: CASSQSSGGTAEYNSPLHF.

This clone was observed once. The chain employs TRBV2 and TRBJ1-5; possible D gene TRBD1, 6 bases. V lost 4 bases to trimming and J lost 1 base, with 11 bases between them. In germline, CDR1 is SNHLY, CDR2 FYNNEI. The CDR3 is 15 residues long. The CDR3 nucleotides are TGTGCCAGCAGTGTTAGCAGGGGAAGCAATCAGCCCCAGCATTTT. Its translation: CASSVSRGSNQPQHF.

The chain is built from TRBV19 and TRBJ2-7; no clear D. Germline V gene lookup returns CDR1 LNHDA and CDR2 SQIVND (reference sequence). V shed 0 bases and J shed 2 bases, with 8 bases lying between them. The CDR3 is 14 amino acids. CDR3 sequence: CASSIDSLTYEQYF. In DNA form, the CDR3 reads TGTGCCAGTAGTATAGATAGCCTCACCTACGAGCAGTACTTC.

The rearrangement uses TRBV9 and TRBJ2-3; 7 bases are a match to TRBD2. Germline CDR1 reads SGDLS; CDR2 reads YYNGEE. This CDR3 has 15 residues. Trimming at V came to 0 bases and at J to 4 bases, leaving 5 bases not matched to a gene. In DNA, the CDR3 is TGTGCCAGCAGCGTAGCAGGGCTAGCGGCAGATACGCAGTATTTT. It yields the protein CASSVAGLAADTQYF. The full variable domain, rest sourced from reference TRBV9 and TRBJ2-3, is DSGVTQTPKHLITATGQRVTLRCSPRSGDLSVYWYQQSLDQGLQFLIQYYNGEERAKGNILERFSAQQFPDLHSELNLSSLELGDSALYFCASSVAGLAADTQYFGPGTRLTVL.

The chain uses TRBV9 and TRBJ2-7; 11 bases line up with TRBD2. This CDR3 is 14 amino acids long. The germline V gene encodes CDR1 SGDLS and CDR2 YYNGEE. V lost 4 bases, J lost 2 bases, and 2 bases stayed unmatched. The CDR3: CASSQGLAAYEQYF. CDR3 DNA sequence: TGTGCCAGCAGCCAGGGACTAGCGGCCTACGAGCAGTACTTC.

This sequence joins TRBV6-2 or TRBV6-3 and TRBJ2-2; D possibly corresponds to TRBD1 (5 bases). The V gene's germline CDR1 is MNHEY and CDR2 SVGEGT. Trimming cost V 5 bases and J 5 bases, with 15 bases left between them. The CDR3 length is 15 residues. CDR3 region: CASSNQGFLTGELFF. The DNA for the CDR3 is TGTGCCAGCAGTAATCAGGGATTTTTGACCGGGGAGCTGTTTTTT.

The chain links TRBV7-9 to TRBJ2-6; no firm D call. CDR3 length equals 19 residues. V was clipped by 4 bases and J by 0 bases, with 19 bases between them. Germline CDR1 is SEHNR and CDR2 is FQNEAQ (reference sequence). CDR3 bases: TGTGCCAGCAGCTCCCCTCTCTGGACGGAGAGCTCTGGGGCCAACGTCCTGACTTTC. It yields the protein CASSSPLWTESSGANVLTF.

The chain joins TRBV4-1 to TRBJ1-4; D is uncertain. Germline loops: CDR1 MGHRA, CDR2 YSYEKL. V was trimmed by 7 bases and J by 8 bases, leaving 11 bases between them. The CDR3 totals 12 residues. CDR3 loop: CASTLYGEKLFF. As DNA, the CDR3 is TGCGCCAGCACCCTATATGGGGAAAAACTGTTTTTT.

This sequence joins TRBV6-5 and TRBJ2-4; the D gene could be TRBD1 or TRBD2 (5 bases each). This CDR3 contains 14 residues. Trimming cost V 4 bases and J 0 bases, with 7 bases left between them. Looked up from germline, CDR1 is MNHEY and CDR2 is SVGAGI. CDR3 sequence (DNA): TGTGCCAGCAGTTCCGGGACAGCCAAAAACATTCAGTACTTC. Its protein is CASSSGTAKNIQYF.

The chain couples TRBV6-1 to TRBJ1-5; the D gene is possibly TRBD1 (5 bases). The CDR3 runs to 14 residues. The V gene lost 0 bases and the J gene lost 2 bases, with 5 bases spanning the gap. The germline gives CDR1 MNHNS, CDR2 SASEGT. CDR3 in amino acids: CASSEAGGNQPQHF. Written as DNA, the CDR3 is TGTGCCAGCAGTGAAGCAGGGGGCAATCAGCCCCAGCATTTT.

V and J are TRBV30 and TRBJ2-2, with TRBD1 matching over 9 bases. The ends lost 3 bases at V and 5 bases at J; junction bases unmatched: 1. This CDR3 contains 13 residues. The germline CDR1 and CDR2 sequences are GTSNPN and SVGIG (reference sequence). The CDR3 loop is CAWSGTGTGELFF. CDR3 DNA: TGTGCCTGGAGCGGGACAGGGACCGGGGAGCTGTTTTTT.

This sequence joins TRBV2 and TRBJ1-5; D might be TRBD1 (6 bases). Germline CDR1 SNHLY, CDR2 FYNNEI. V shed 4 bases and J shed 4 bases, with 8 bases lying between them. The CDR3 loop spans 13 amino acids. The CDR3 sequence is CASSATGNQPQHF. DNA for the CDR3: TGTGCCAGCAGTGCGACAGGTAATCAGCCCCAGCATTTT.

The V and J genes are TRBV7-7 and TRBJ2-2; the D gene is possibly TRBD2 (6 bases). V lost 6 bases to trimming and J lost 3 bases, with 11 bases between them. The germline V gene encodes CDR1 SSHAT and CDR2 FNYEAQ (reference sequence). The CDR3 is made up of 14 amino acids. The CDR3 sequence: CASRLWGDTGELFF. The CDR3 DNA follows: TGTGCCAGCAGACTTTGGGGGGACACCGGGGAGCTGTTTTTT.

CDR3 residues: CASSVGLLRTDTQYF. CDR3 bases: TGTGCCAGCAGCGTAGGGTTGCTTCGCACAGATACGCAGTATTTT. This chain links TRBV9 with TRBJ2-3; no reliable D call. Trimming took off 0 bases at V and 1 base at J, with 9 bases between the two ends. This CDR3 is 15 amino acids long. Per germline, CDR1 SGDLS and CDR2 YYNGEE.

This clone was observed once. V is TRBV6-1 and J is TRBJ1-1, with D hard to call. CDR3 size: 16 residues. The germline CDR1 and CDR2 sequences are MNHNS and SASEGT. V was trimmed by 4 bases and J by 3 bases, leaving 18 bases between them. The CDR3 bases are TGTGCCAGCAGTGTTATAAGGAGATCGGCTGACACTGAAGCTTTCTTT. Translating it yields CASSVIRRSADTEAFF.

The rearrangement uses TRBV28 and TRBJ1-5; D not resolved. Trimming shortened V by 7 bases and J by 1 base, and 14 bases separated the two germline ends. This CDR3 is 15 amino acids long. The germline CDR1 and CDR2 sequences are MDHEN and SYDVKM. The CDR3 is CASNNPLKSNQPQHF. The CDR3, as DNA: TGTGCCAGCAACAACCCCCTTAAAAGCAATCAGCCCCAGCATTTT.

This clone was recorded only once. The rearrangement links TRBV19 to TRBJ1-2; maybe TRBD1 (6 bases). V was pared by 6 bases and J by 4 bases, with 18 bases between. Per the germline V gene, CDR1 is LNHDA and CDR2 is SQIVND (reference sequence). This CDR3 has 15 residues. CDR3 nucleotides: TGTGCCAGTAGGACTCAGACAGGCCCTAGCTATGGCTACACCTTC. Translating it yields CASRTQTGPSYGYTF.